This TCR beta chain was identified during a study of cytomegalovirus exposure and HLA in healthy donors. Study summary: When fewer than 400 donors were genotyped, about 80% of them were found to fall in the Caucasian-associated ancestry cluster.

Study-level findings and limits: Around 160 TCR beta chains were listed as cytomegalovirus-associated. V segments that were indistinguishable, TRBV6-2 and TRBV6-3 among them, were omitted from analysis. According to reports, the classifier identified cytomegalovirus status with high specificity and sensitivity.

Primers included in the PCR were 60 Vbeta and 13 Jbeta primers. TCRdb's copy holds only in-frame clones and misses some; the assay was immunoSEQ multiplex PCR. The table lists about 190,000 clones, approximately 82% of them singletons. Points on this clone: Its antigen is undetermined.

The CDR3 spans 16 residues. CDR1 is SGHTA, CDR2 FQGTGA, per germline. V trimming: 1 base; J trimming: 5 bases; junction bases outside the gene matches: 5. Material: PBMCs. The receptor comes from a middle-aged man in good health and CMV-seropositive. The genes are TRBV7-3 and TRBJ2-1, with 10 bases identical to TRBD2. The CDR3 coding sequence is TGTGCCAGCAGCTTAATGGGGACTAGCGCAAACAATGAGCAGTTCTTC. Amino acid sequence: CASSLMGTSANNEQFF.